This TCR beta chain was sequenced during a study of response to subunit inactivated influenza vaccine. Study-wide points: New T cells are recruited in small numbers by each seasonal influenza vaccination, according to the authors' suggestion.

Turning to this clonotype: Antigen specificity is unknown.

The CDR3 spans 14 residues. Deletions cut 8 bases from V and 4 bases from J, with 17 bases between. Looked up from germline, CDR1 is SEHNR and CDR2 is FQNEAQ (reference sequence). TCRdb analysed the RT-PCR reads with MiXCR anew, one entry per CDR3 protein. The data hold about 650,000 distinct CDR3 sequences, with 15% to 17% observed a single time. The rearrangement uses TRBV7-9 and TRBJ1-1; perhaps TRBD1 as D (5 bases). The clonotype originates from a man in his forties or fifties who received an inactivated influenza vaccine. The sequencing here drew on PBMCs from blood, taken 11 to 12 days after vaccination. The CDR3 sequence: CASAAGTLGTEAFF. The CDR3 region has the DNA TGTGCCAGCGCCGCGGGGACCCTGGGCACTGAAGCTTTCTTT.